This T cell receptor beta chain was found in a study of T cells expressing NK-cell markers. In the study overall: Sequencing of TCR beta repertoires drew on sorted CD3+CD56+NKG2C+, CD3+CD56+NKG2C- and CD3+CD56-NKG2C+ T cells.

General study results and limits: Nothing established the HCMV specificity of expanded NKG2C+ T cell clones. In a few donors, dominant clonotypes made up roughly 25-60.1% of CD3+CD56-NKG2C+ cells.

For this clonotype: The antigen is unknown.

The CDR3 is made up of 13 amino acids. Looked up from germline, CDR1 is DFQATT and CDR2 is SNEGSKA (reference sequence). A 5'RACE template switching approach incorporating UMIs was used to make TCR beta cDNA. TCRdb reprocessed the 5' RACE reads, keeping one entry per CDR3 protein, no DNA. The sample totals 400,000 to 550,000 distinct CDR3 sequences. The V call is TRBV20-1, the J call TRBJ2-7; TCRdb outputs TRBD1, but without DNA this stays unchecked. This clonotype originated in a woman between 18 and 70 years old in good health. Sample: blood T cells: a sorted CD56 or NKG2C T cell subset, CD4+ or CD8+ T cells, or bulk PBMC T cells (not recorded which). The CDR3 loop reads CSARVSGAGEQYF.